The subject of this entry is one TCR beta chain. Its recognized antigen is unknown. Base qualities are not recorded, but no much larger clone differs from it by a single base. CDR1 LGHDT and CDR2 YNNKEL were looked up in the germline V gene (reference sequence). Between the V and J ends, shortened by 1 base and 0 bases respectively, the junction contains 3 bases. The CDR3 numbers 13 residues from cysteine through phenylalanine. Solely the CDR3 DNA is kept, with 39 bases framed from the first base. The sample's time point label is to be understood as: about 28 days (+/-7) after the second vaccine dose. AZD1222 recipients whose second dose came at about 4 weeks and those whose second dose came at about 12 weeks were combined into one group, since spike-specific TCR depth and breadth did not differ between the two schedules. The vaccinee samples were drawn from two UK trials, COV001 and COV002, one of which was a single-blind randomized controlled phase 2/3 trial testing AZD1222 (ChAdOx1 nCoV-19) in healthy adults. For TCRbeta chain sequencing, PBMC samples were collected from trial participants at day 0 and at day 28 after the second dose.

The entry originates in a study of T cell responses to AZD1222 COVID-19 vaccine (dated by TCRdb to the early 2020s). About the investigation overall: TCR sequencing was performed for 233 trial participants, of whom roughly 200 were given two doses of AZD1222 and 26 were given two doses of MenACWY control vaccine. Enrollment into the trials was organized by age into subgroups of 18-55, 56-69 and 70-plus years, and those subgroups contained approximately 150, 30 and 60 TCR-sequenced participants, respectively.

The CDR3 regions of human TCRbeta chains were analyzed by immunosequencing. In the original analysis: TCRs in the repertoires were compared against a reference library of SARS-CoV-2-specific TCRs that had been generated with the MIRA antigen-specificity platform. Breadth was defined as the fraction of unique TCRs that were SARS-CoV-2-associated. Depth was defined as the fraction of total T cells that were SARS-CoV-2-associated. Using the MIRA data, each spike-specific TCR was mapped to the spike region that the TCR reacts to and placed in a CD4 or CD8 class. Log10-transformed breadth and depth values were compared by one-way ANOVA with Sidak's multiple comparisons tests. Here the immuneACCESS table is served through TCRdb, limited to in-frame sequences with V and J called. Missing clones are a known gap in these copies; in checked studies unresolved V genes cover under half, and the rest lacks a known reason. The V and J calls and clone size are taken from that table; D and trimming were inferred from the DNA. In this sample the table shows 70,000 to 80,000 clones, 80% of which occur a single time. The ten largest clones add up to roughly 50% of the sample.

Findings and caveats that apply to the study as a whole: The 56-69-year group was small, and its depth increase did not reach significance, likely because of low power. Spike-specific TCR breadth and depth rose significantly after two AZD1222 doses compared with day 0 and with MenACWY recipients. Because no samples from the day 14 peak response were available, repertoires could be characterized only after the peak T cell response. Vaccine-associated CD4 TCRs spanned the whole spike protein, with dominant responses in regions 160-218 and 743-854. Conclusions about previously exposed vaccinees were limited because only six or seven AZD1222 recipients were SARS-CoV-2 seropositive at baseline. Participants were mostly white British, with more females than males. The authors suggested clonal diversity may have been underestimated. Reportedly, almost half of the unique spike-specific TCRs recognized epitopes lying outside the regions that are mutated in the B.1.351 and B.1.1.7 variants.

The clonotype originates from an adult who received the AZD1222 COVID-19 vaccine. Sequenced material: peripheral blood, taken 28 days after the second AZD1222 dose. The chain joins TRBV3-1 (or the pseudogene TRBV3-2) to TRBJ1-2; the D gene is not confidently resolved. The DNA sequence reads TGTGCCAGCAGCCAAGTACCTAACTATGGCTACACCTTC. The encoded protein is CASSQVPNYGYTF.